A selection of T cell receptor beta chains follows, all from one sample in a study of blood T cell repertoires in COVID-19. Assay used: immunoSEQ multiplex PCR; TCRdb lists only in-frame clones, some missing. The sample records roughly 190,000 clones, roughly nine tenths being singletons. Sequenced input: peripheral blood. The receptor source for this set is a man aged 60 to 69 with active or convalescent COVID-19. Each CDR3 is given without its conserved first and last residue. The order of the fields is V gene, clone size, J gene, CDR3 protein. Some rows have no size entry. The others give once, few or many, or a class for an expanded clone.

V gene: TRBV7-9
clone size: -
J gene: TRBJ2-5
CDR3 protein: ASSFGSSGGQETQY

V gene: TRBV27
clone size: -
J gene: TRBJ1-6
CDR3 protein: ASSAQGVDSPLH

V gene: TRBV5-1
clone size: -
J gene: TRBJ1-3
CDR3 protein: ASRGGPNSGNTIY

V gene: TRBV2
clone size: -
J gene: TRBJ1-5
CDR3 protein: AIKRYEEPQH

V gene: TRBV6-5
clone size: -
J gene: TRBJ2-5
CDR3 protein: ASAGLAGEETQY

V gene: TRBV3-1/TRBV3-2
clone size: few
J gene: TRBJ2-7
CDR3 protein: ASSQDDREQY

V gene: TRBV5-5
clone size: -
J gene: TRBJ1-2
CDR3 protein: ASSLARTANYGYT

V gene: TRBV9
clone size: -
J gene: TRBJ2-1
CDR3 protein: ASSVTQGEQF

V gene: TRBV27
clone size: -
J gene: TRBJ2-7
CDR3 protein: ASSLRAGRGLTYPRSEQY

V gene: TRBV27
clone size: -
J gene: TRBJ1-6
CDR3 protein: ASSLYGGGLSSYNSPLH

V gene: TRBV5-1
clone size: -
J gene: TRBJ1-6
CDR3 protein: ASSPGGDSPLH

V gene: TRBV9
clone size: -
J gene: TRBJ2-2
CDR3 protein: ASSVGLAGELF

V gene: TRBV2
clone size: -
J gene: TRBJ1-2
CDR3 protein: ASSDLGQGALGYT

V gene: TRBV21-1
clone size: -
J gene: TRBJ1-2
CDR3 protein: ASSKSGDRINYGYT

V gene: TRBV7-9
clone size: -
J gene: TRBJ2-7
CDR3 protein: ASSWRGGSGGYEQY

V gene: TRBV4-1
clone size: -
J gene: TRBJ1-4
CDR3 protein: ASSQEPGDNEKLF

V gene: TRBV5-4
clone size: many
J gene: TRBJ2-2
CDR3 protein: ASSPGLAGLTGELF

V gene: TRBV5-1
clone size: -
J gene: TRBJ2-1
CDR3 protein: ASSSPSGGAYNEQF

V gene: TRBV15
clone size: -
J gene: TRBJ2-7
CDR3 protein: ATSRDNGYEQY

V gene: TRBV11-3
clone size: -
J gene: TRBJ1-6
CDR3 protein: ASSRFRDSNSPLH

V gene: TRBV24-1
clone size: few
J gene: TRBJ2-7
CDR3 protein: ATSGQPSYEQY

V gene: TRBV2
clone size: once
J gene: TRBJ1-5
CDR3 protein: ASSVEQGNQPQH

V gene: TRBV27
clone size: -
J gene: TRBJ1-3
CDR3 protein: ARSTGDSGNTIY

V gene: TRBV24-1
clone size: -
J gene: TRBJ1-5
CDR3 protein: ATSDPGQGGNQPQH

V gene: TRBV18
clone size: -
J gene: TRBJ1-6
CDR3 protein: ASSPGRSPLH

V gene: TRBV7-2
clone size: few
J gene: TRBJ1-1
CDR3 protein: ASSRLRGLGTEAF

V gene: TRBV21-1
clone size: -
J gene: TRBJ2-7
CDR3 protein: ASSKGQGAYEQY

V gene: TRBV28
clone size: once
J gene: TRBJ2-7
CDR3 protein: ASSQTLGQGGYEQY

V gene: TRBV11-3
clone size: -
J gene: TRBJ2-4
CDR3 protein: ASSLEGPLAKNIQY

V gene: TRBV2
clone size: -
J gene: TRBJ1-1
CDR3 protein: ASSDRLNTEAF

V gene: TRBV24-1
clone size: -
J gene: TRBJ2-7
CDR3 protein: ATSDSQTSGYEQY

V gene: TRBV5-1
clone size: -
J gene: TRBJ1-1
CDR3 protein: ASSLGGQPNTEAF

V gene: TRBV4-1
clone size: -
J gene: TRBJ2-1
CDR3 protein: ASSRLAGGSGRDEQF

V gene: TRBV18
clone size: once
J gene: TRBJ2-1
CDR3 protein: ATRGYNEQF

V gene: TRBV19
clone size: -
J gene: TRBJ1-5
CDR3 protein: ASRQGFGQPQH